This T cell receptor (beta chain) was captured in a study of blood T cell repertoires in COVID-19. Study-wide background: Samples taken during acute and convalescent COVID-19 were collected in the United States, Italy and Spain.

In the original workflow: Estimates of nucleated cell counts were drawn from the amplification of reference gene primers. Method: immunoSEQ multiplex PCR; TCRdb's copy keeps in-frame clones and lacks some. Clonal size and the V and J genes are those of that table, whereas D and trimming came from the DNA. The sample holds 250,000 to 300,000 clones, around nine tenths seen once. This clone appeared a few times. CDR3 size: 18 residues. J gave up 0 bases and V 1 base, and 6 bases lay outside the gene matches. The germline V gene encodes CDR1 SGHTA and CDR2 FQGTGA. The chain couples TRBV7-3 to TRBJ2-2; 9 bases match TRBD2. This clonotype originated in a woman between 70 and 85 years old with COVID-19, enrolled during active disease. Sequencing used peripheral blood. The CDR3 DNA follows: TGTGCCAGCAGCTTAAGCGGGACTAGCCGCTCGAACACCGGGGAGCTGTTTTTT. This translates into CASSLSGTSRSNTGELFF.